The present T cell receptor (beta chain) was sequenced within a study of T cells after yellow fever vaccination (dated by TCRdb to the late 2010s). Some background on the complete study: The SMART-Seq v4 Ultra Low Input RNA kit was used to prepare libraries from fractions with low cell numbers. Bulk PBMC replicates and cell subsets were isolated from blood drawn at multiple timepoints before and after both primary and secondary immunization. Bulk TCR alpha and beta repertoires were sequenced longitudinally to track T-cell clones before and after primary and booster YFV17D yellow fever vaccination. Two healthy male donors, one aged 18 to 30 and one aged 30 to 40 years, made up the cohort.

The treatment or condition label for this specimen denotes: live attenuated yellow fever vaccine strain. PBMCs were isolated from peripheral blood using a standard Ficoll-Paque protocol. Dynabeads CD4 and CD8 positive selection kits were used to isolate CD4 and CD8 T-cell fractions. TriZol was used to extract RNA from bulk PBMCs, from CD4 and CD8 fractions, and from dextramer-positive and dextramer-negative fractions. TCR cDNA was made using 5'RACE template switching, a step that added a universal primer site and unique molecular identifiers. cDNA synthesis was primed from both the TCR alpha and TCR beta constant segments. Libraries were amplified in two PCR steps, with sample barcodes and sequencing adapters added in the second step. Sequencing of the libraries was done on either Illumina HiSeq 2500 (2x100 bp) or NovaSeq (2x150 bp). In the source study's methods: Reads were demultiplexed and collapsed into UMI consensus sequences with MIGEC, and V(D)J alignment was performed with MiXCR. Vaccine-responding clonotypes were identified with edgeR using replicate PBMC samples, with FDR below 0.01 and a log2 fold change above 5 up to day 15 being required. Each bulk clonotype received a CD4 or CD8 identity based on whether the sequenced CD4 or CD8 repertoire contained that clonotype at higher abundance. TCRdb cleaned the public reads at Q25 with fastp, built clones with MiXCR and kept in-frame beta chains. Rows are unified per CDR3 protein, each entry keeping the most common DNA and genes. TCRdb, not the authors, supplied the V and J calls. Present in this sample are 200,000 to 250,000 distinct CDR3 sequences, 6.9% of which were seen just once. Roughly 0.9% of the sample is held by the ten biggest clonotypes.

This clonotype has at least ten counts. Its antigen remains unidentified. Base quality data are lacking; no much larger clone is found one base away. Looking up the germline V gene yields CDR1 SGHRS and CDR2 YFSETQ. From cysteine to phenylalanine, the CDR3 is 16 amino acids long. Of the read, only the CDR3 DNA is kept; its 48 bases are in frame from base 1. V is reduced by 3 bases and J by 1 base, leaving a spacing of 15 bases between them. The research as a whole found: Because only two donors were included in the study, the extent to which the findings can be generalized is limited. Compared with the primary T-cell response, the secondary T-cell response was weaker but faster, peaking on day 5 rather than day 15. Because abundant contaminating clonotypes from the bulk population could be contained in FACS-sorted repertoires, computational filtering was required. A small share of clonotypes occurred in both CD4 and CD8 compartments, likely arising from convergent recombination. After the booster, most of the clones that had expanded following primary vaccination were detected again (around 95% of CD4 and 80% to 90% of CD8), which suggests that memory was broadly maintained.

The origin of this receptor is a man aged 25-45 years who received the YFV17D yellow fever vaccine. Source: CD4+ T cells sorted from PBMCs, taken 15 days after the yellow fever booster vaccination. The chain couples TRBV5-1 to TRBJ2-3, with TRBD2 as a weak D call on 6 bases. The nucleotide sequence is given as TGCGCCAGCAGCTCCCCCGGGGGAGTACGCACAGATACGCAGTATTTT. It encodes CASSSPGGVRTDTQYF.